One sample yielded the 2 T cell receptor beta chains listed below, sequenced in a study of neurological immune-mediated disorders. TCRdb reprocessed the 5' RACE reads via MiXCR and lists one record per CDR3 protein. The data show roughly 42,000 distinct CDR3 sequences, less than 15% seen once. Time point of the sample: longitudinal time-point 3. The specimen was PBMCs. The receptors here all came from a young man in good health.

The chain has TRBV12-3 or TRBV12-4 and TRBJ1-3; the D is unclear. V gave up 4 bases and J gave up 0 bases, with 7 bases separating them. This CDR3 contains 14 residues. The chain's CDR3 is CASSSPLSGNTIYF. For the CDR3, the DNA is TGTGCCAGCAGTTCCCCCCTCTCTGGAAACACCATATATTTT.

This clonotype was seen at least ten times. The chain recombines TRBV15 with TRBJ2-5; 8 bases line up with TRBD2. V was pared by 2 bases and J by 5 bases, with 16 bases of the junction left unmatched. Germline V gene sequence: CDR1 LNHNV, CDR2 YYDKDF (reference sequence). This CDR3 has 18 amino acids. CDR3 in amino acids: CATSRPTGGRRSVETQYF. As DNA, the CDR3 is TGTGCCACCAGCAGACCCACGGGGGGGCGACGGTCCGTGGAGACCCAGTACTTC.